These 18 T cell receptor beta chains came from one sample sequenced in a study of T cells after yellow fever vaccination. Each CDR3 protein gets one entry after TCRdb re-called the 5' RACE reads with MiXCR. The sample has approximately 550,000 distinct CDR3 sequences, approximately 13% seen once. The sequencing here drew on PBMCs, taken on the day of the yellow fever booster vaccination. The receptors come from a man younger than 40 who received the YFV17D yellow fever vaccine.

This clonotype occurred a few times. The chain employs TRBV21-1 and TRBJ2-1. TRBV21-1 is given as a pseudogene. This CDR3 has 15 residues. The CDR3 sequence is CASSKLEKSVNEQFF. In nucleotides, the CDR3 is TGTGCCAGCAGCAAACTGGAGAAGAGTGTGAATGAGCAGTTCTTC.

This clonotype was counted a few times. The CDR3 region has the DNA TGTGCCAGCAGCGTAGCGGACAATGAGCAGTTCTTC. Translated: CASSVADNEQFF. The genes are TRBV9 and TRBJ2-1, with no clear D. Germline loops: CDR1 SGDLS, CDR2 YYNGEE. With 0 bases removed from V and 5 bases from J, the gap between germline ends came to 3 bases. The CDR3 runs to 12 residues.

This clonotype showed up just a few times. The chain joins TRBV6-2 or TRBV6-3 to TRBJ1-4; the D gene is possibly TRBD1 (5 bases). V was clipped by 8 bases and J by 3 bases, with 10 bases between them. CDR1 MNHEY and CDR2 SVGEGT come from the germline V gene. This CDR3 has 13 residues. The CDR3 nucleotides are TGTGCCAGCCGACAGTCCCCTAATGAAAAACTGTTTTTT. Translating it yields CASRQSPNEKLFF.

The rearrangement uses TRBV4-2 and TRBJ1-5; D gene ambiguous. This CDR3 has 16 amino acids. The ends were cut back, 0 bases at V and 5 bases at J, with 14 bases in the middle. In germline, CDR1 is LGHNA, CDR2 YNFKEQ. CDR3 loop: CASSQDFDNGYQPQHF. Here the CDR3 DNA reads TGTGCCAGCAGCCAAGATTTCGATAACGGGTATCAGCCCCAGCATTTT.

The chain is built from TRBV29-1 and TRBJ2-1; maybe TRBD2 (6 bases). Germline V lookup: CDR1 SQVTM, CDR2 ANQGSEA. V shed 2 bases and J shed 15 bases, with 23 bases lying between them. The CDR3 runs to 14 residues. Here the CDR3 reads CSVETGARARELFF. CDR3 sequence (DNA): TGCAGCGTTGAAACCGGGGCGCGTGCCCGGGAGTTGTTCTTC.

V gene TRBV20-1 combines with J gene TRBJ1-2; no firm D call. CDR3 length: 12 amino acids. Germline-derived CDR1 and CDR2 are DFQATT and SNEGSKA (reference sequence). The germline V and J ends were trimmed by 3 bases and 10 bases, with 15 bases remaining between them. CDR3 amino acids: CSASSGPRDYTF. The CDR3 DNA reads TGCAGTGCTAGTAGTGGACCAAGGGACTACACCTTC.

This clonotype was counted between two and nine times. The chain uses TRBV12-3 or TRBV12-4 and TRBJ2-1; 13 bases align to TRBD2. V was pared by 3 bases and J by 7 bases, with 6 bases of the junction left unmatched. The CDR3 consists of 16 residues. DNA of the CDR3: TGTGCCAGCAGTTTCGGGGGACTAGCGGGAAAGAATGAGCAGTTCTTC. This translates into CASSFGGLAGKNEQFF.

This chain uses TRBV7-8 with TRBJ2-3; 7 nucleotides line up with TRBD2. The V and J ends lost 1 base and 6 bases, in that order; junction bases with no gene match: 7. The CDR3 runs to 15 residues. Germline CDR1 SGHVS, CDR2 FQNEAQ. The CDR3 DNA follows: TGTGCCAGCAGCTTAGGCGGACTAGTTGGGGATACGCAGTATTTT. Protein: CASSLGGLVGDTQYF.

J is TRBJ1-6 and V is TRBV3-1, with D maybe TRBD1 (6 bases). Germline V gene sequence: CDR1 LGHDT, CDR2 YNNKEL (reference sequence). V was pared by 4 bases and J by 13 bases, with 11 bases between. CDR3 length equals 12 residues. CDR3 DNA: TGTGCCAGCAGCCGCCAGGGGAAGCCCCTCCACTTT. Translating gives CASSRQGKPLHF.

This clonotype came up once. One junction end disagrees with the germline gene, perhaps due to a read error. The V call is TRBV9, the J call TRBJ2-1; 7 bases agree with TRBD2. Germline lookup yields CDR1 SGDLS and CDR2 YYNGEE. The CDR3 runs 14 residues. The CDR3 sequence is CATSVGREENEQFF. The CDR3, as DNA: TGTGCCACCAGCGTAGGTCGGGAGGAAAATGAGCAGTTCTTC. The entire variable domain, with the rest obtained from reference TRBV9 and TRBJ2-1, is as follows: DSGVTQTPKHLITATGQRVTLRCSPRSGDLSVYWYQQSLDQGLQFLIQYYNGEERAKGNILERFSAQQFPDLHSELNLSSLELGDSALYFCATSVGREENEQFFGPGTRLTVL.

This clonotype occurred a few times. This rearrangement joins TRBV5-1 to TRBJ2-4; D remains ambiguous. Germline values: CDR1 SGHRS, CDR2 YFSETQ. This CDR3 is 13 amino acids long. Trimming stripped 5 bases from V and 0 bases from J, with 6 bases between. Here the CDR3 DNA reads TGCGCCAGCAGGGATGAAGCCAAAAACATTCAGTACTTC. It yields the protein CASRDEAKNIQYF.

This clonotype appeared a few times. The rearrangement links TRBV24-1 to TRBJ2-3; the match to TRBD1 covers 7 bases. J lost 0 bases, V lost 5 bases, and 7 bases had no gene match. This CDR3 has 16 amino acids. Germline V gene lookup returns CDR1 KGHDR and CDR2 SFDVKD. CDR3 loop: CATSGGQATSTDTQYF. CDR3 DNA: TGTGCCACCAGTGGAGGACAGGCGACTAGCACAGATACGCAGTATTTT.

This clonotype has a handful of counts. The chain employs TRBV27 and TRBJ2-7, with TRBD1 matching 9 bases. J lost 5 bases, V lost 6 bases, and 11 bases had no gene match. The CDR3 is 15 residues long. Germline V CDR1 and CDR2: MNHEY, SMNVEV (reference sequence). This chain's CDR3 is CASRPDRGGYNEQYF. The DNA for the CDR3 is TGTGCCAGCAGACCGGACAGGGGCGGCTATAACGAGCAGTACTTC.

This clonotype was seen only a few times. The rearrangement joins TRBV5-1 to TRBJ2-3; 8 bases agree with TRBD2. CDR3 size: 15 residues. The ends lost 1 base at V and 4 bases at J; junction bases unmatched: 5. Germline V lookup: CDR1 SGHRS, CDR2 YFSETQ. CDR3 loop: CASSLWSGGSDTQYF. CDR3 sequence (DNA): TGCGCCAGCAGCTTGTGGAGCGGGGGATCAGATACGCAGTATTTT.

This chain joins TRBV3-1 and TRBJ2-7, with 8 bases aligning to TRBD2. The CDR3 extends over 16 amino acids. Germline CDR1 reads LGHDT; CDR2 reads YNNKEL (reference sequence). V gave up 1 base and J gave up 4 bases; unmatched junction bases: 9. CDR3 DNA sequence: TGTGCCAGCAGCCAAGTTGGTGGGAGCGGGAGATACGAGCAGTACTTC. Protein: CASSQVGGSGRYEQYF.

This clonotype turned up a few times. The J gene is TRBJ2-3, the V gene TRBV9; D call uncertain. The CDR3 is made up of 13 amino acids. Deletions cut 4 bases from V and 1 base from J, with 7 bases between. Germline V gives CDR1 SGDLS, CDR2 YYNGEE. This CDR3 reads CASSPMGTDTQYF. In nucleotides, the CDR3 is TGTGCCAGCAGCCCCATGGGCACAGATACGCAGTATTTT.

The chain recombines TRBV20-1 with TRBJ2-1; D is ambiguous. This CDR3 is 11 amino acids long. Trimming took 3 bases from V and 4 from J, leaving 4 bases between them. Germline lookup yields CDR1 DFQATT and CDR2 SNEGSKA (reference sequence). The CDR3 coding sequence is TGCAGTGCTAGTTGGTACAATGAGCAGTTCTTC. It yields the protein CSASWYNEQFF.

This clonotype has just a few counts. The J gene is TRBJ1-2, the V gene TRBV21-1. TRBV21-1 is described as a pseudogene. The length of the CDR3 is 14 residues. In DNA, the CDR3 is TGTGCCACTCCGCCGACATATTTAGCGGATGGCTACACCTTC. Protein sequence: CATPPTYLADGYTF.